This T cell receptor (beta chain) was sequenced for a study of blood T cells in healthy people across ages. The V gene's germline CDR1 is LNHDA and CDR2 SQIVND (reference sequence). This CDR3 is 16 amino acids long. V was trimmed by 5 bases and J by 3 bases, leaving 14 bases between them. Study results and limitations: The long-lived group displayed more naive CD4+ cells, plus higher diversity, than the aged donors did.

Alongside a J-beta primer mix, a sample-barcoded 5' primer served in a second PCR lasting about 7 to 12 cycles. TCRdb reprocessed the 5' RACE reads via MiXCR and lists one record per CDR3 protein. The table records around 800,000 distinct CDR3 sequences, around two thirds of them present only once. As concerns this clonotype: Its target is unknown.

The chain employs TRBV19 and TRBJ2-6; D not resolved. This clonotype originated in a man aged 30 to 39 in good health. The sample consisted of blood. Here the CDR3 DNA reads TGTGCCAGTAGTTCCACCGCGCAAGGTGGGGCCAACGTCCTGACTTTC. It translates to CASSSTAQGGANVLTF.